The TCR beta chain described here comes from a study of blood T cell repertoires in COVID-19. Per germline, CDR1 SGHVS and CDR2 FQNEAQ. The CDR3 extends over 19 amino acids. V trimming: 6 bases; J trimming: 1 base; junction bases outside the gene matches: 19. Profiling relied on immunoSEQ multiplex PCR, and the TCRdb table lists in-frame clones only, not all of them. The sample shows some 670,000 clones, approximately 90% of them seen only once. The chain combines TRBV7-8 with TRBJ2-7, with 9 bases fitting TRBD1. The origin of this receptor is a woman under 30 with acute or convalescent COVID-19. Sequencing was performed on peripheral blood. Written as DNA, the CDR3 is TGTGCCAGCAGGAGCCGGGGGTTCGGGGTACAGGGGGCTTCCTACGAGCAGTACTTC. Translation: CASRSRGFGVQGASYEQYF.